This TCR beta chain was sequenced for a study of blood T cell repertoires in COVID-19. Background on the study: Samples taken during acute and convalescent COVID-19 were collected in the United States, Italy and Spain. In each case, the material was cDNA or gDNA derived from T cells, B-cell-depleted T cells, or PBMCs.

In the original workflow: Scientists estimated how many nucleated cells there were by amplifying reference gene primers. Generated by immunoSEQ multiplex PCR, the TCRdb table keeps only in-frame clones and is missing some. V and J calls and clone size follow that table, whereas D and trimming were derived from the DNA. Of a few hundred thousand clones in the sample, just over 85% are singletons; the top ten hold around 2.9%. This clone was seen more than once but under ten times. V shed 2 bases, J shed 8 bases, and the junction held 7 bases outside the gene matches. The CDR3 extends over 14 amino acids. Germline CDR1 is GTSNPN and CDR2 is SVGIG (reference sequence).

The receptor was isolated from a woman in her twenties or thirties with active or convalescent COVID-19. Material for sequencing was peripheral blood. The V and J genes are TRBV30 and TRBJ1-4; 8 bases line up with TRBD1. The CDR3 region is CAWSPRTGKEKLFF. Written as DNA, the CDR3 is TGTGCCTGGAGTCCTCGGACAGGGAAGGAAAAACTGTTTTTT.